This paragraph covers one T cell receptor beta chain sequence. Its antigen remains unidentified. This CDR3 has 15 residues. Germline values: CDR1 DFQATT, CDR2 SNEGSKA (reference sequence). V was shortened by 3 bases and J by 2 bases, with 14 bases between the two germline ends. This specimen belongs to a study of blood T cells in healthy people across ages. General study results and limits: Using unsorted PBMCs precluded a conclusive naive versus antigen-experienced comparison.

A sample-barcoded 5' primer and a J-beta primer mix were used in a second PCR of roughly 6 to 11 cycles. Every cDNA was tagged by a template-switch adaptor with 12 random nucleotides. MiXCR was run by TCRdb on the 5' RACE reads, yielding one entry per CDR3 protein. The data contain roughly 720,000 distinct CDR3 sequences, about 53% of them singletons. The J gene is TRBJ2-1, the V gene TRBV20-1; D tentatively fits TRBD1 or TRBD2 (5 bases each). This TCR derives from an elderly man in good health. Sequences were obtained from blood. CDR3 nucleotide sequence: TGCAGTGCTAGGGGTGGGGGTACTACCTACAATGAGCAGTTCTTC. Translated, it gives CSARGGGTTYNEQFF.